The 19 T cell receptor beta chains given below trace back to one sample, sequenced in a study of cytomegalovirus exposure and HLA in healthy donors. PCR employed 60 Vbeta and 13 Jbeta primers. Only in-frame clones appear in the TCRdb table, and some are missing; sequencing was by immunoSEQ multiplex PCR. The sample lists 150,000 or so clones, about 73% occurring once. Sample: PBMCs. These receptor sequences come from a man in his forties in good health and CMV-seropositive.

The chain recombines TRBV10-3 with TRBJ2-7; 8 nucleotides line up with TRBD1. Germline CDR1 ENHRY, CDR2 SYGVKD. The V gene end was trimmed by 4 bases and the J gene end by 9 bases; junction bases not matched to a gene: 8. CDR3 length equals 13 residues. The CDR3 loop is CAISGGTGQGQYF. In nucleotides, the CDR3 is TGTGCCATCAGTGGAGGGACAGGACAAGGGCAGTACTTC.

The chain links TRBV11-2 to TRBJ2-7, with 7 positions matching TRBD1. Germline V gene lookup returns CDR1 SGHAT and CDR2 FQNNGV. The CDR3 is made up of 14 amino acids. The trim removed 1 base at V and 2 bases at J, leaving 2 bases unmatched. This CDR3 reads CASSLGGQAYEQYF. CDR3 nucleotides: TGTGCCAGCAGCTTAGGTGGACAGGCCTACGAGCAGTACTTC. Drawing the rest from reference TRBV11-2 and TRBJ2-7, the complete variable domain is EAGVAQSPRYKIIEKRQSVAFWCNPISGHATLYWYQQILGQGPKLLIQFQNNGVVDDSQLPKDRFSAERLKGVDSTLKIQPAKLEDSAVYLCASSLGGQAYEQYFGPGTRLTVT.

V usage is TRBV5-6 and J usage is TRBJ1-2; TRBD1 agrees at 10 bases. This CDR3 region has 15 residues. Germline lookup yields CDR1 SGHDT and CDR2 YYEEEE. Unmatched junction bases numbered 7, after V lost 0 bases and J lost 8 bases. The CDR3 bases are TGTGCCAGCAGCTTGGTGGGACAGGGGTTTTGGGGCTACACCTTC. It specifies CASSLVGQGFWGYTF.

The CDR3 here is CASSVGGSTTGELFF. Here the CDR3 DNA reads TGTGCCAGCAGTGTAGGCGGGAGTACCACCGGGGAGCTGTTTTTT. The V call is TRBV2, the J call TRBJ2-2; 7 positions agree with TRBD2. The CDR3 contains 15 residues. J was trimmed by 4 bases and V by 4 bases; bases with no gene match: 6. In germline, CDR1 is SNHLY, CDR2 FYNNEI.

This chain links TRBV28 with TRBJ2-3, with 7 bases that match TRBD2. The germline gives CDR1 MDHEN, CDR2 SYDVKM. The CDR3 length is 15 residues. Unmatched junction bases numbered 8, after V lost 7 bases and J lost 1 base. CDR3 in amino acids: CASNPSGEGTDTQYF. In nucleotides, the CDR3 is TGTGCCAGCAACCCTAGCGGCGAGGGCACAGATACGCAGTATTTT.

The chain has TRBV15 and TRBJ1-5; D unresolved. V lost 3 bases to trimming and J lost 5 bases, with 14 bases between them. Germline V lookup: CDR1 LNHNV, CDR2 YYDKDF (reference sequence). The CDR3 is 15 amino acids. The CDR3 is CATSSGVSEDQPQHF. The DNA of the CDR3 is TGTGCCACCAGCAGCGGGGTATCCGAGGATCAGCCCCAGCATTTT.

This sequence joins TRBV19 and TRBJ2-2, with 10 positions matching TRBD2. V shed 6 bases, J shed 9 bases, and the junction held 13 bases outside the gene matches. The CDR3 length is 16 residues. Germline V lookup: CDR1 LNHDA, CDR2 SQIVND (reference sequence). CDR3 sequence: CASRVSGRFLSRELFF. DNA of the CDR3: TGTGCCAGTAGAGTTAGCGGGAGGTTCCTTTCCCGGGAGCTGTTTTTT.

The chain has TRBV7-2 and TRBJ2-7; 7 bases are a match to TRBD2. The CDR3 has 15 residues. The V gene end was trimmed by 1 base and the J gene end by 6 bases; junction bases not matched to a gene: 9. Germline V gene data show CDR1 as SGHTA and CDR2 as FQGNSA. CDR3 in DNA: TGTGCCAGCAGCTTAGGAGCGGGAAGGGGTCTCGAGCAGTACTTC. The encoded protein is CASSLGAGRGLEQYF.

J is TRBJ1-2 and V is TRBV29-1, with 7 bases lining up with TRBD1. J lost 7 bases, V lost 3 bases, and 8 bases had no gene match. The CDR3 totals 13 residues. The germline gives CDR1 SQVTM, CDR2 ANQGSEA. CDR3 residues: CSVDDRVGGGYTF. The CDR3 coding sequence is TGCAGCGTTGATGACAGGGTAGGCGGTGGCTACACCTTC. Drawing the rest from reference TRBV29-1 and TRBJ1-2, the complete variable domain is SAVISQKPSRDICQRGTSLTIQCQVDSQVTMMFWYRQQPGQSLTLIATANQGSEATYESGFVIDKFPISRPNLTFSTLTVSNMSPEDSSIYLCSVDDRVGGGYTFGSGTRLTVV.

The chain uses TRBV5-1 and TRBJ2-7; 8 bases match TRBD2. V lost 2 bases to trimming and J lost 2 bases; unmatched junction nucleotides: 6. This CDR3 is built from 15 residues. CDR1 and CDR2 from the germline V gene are SGHRS and YFSETQ. DNA for the CDR3: TGCGCCAGCAGCTTCGTAGCGGGGTCCACCTACGAGCAGTACTTC. Translated: CASSFVAGSTYEQYF.

On this clone: Other DNA sequences within the sample encode an identical CDR3. This sequence joins TRBV7-2 and TRBJ1-2; D uncertain. Trimming stripped 1 base from V and 0 bases from J, with 6 bases between. Germline V CDR1 and CDR2: SGHTA, FQGNSA. The CDR3 loop spans 14 amino acids. CDR3: CASSLGGANYGYTF. As DNA, the CDR3 is TGTGCCAGCAGCTTAGGGGGAGCTAACTATGGCTACACCTTC.

The V call is TRBV4-1, the J call TRBJ2-1, with TRBD2 as a possible D gene (6 bases). The V and J ends lost 0 bases and 2 bases respectively, with 8 bases between them. CDR3 length: 15 residues. Per germline, CDR1 MGHRA and CDR2 YSYEKL. The CDR3 DNA is TGCGCCAGCAGCCAAGACGGAGGGACCTACAATGAGCAGTTCTTC. It codes for CASSQDGGTYNEQFF.

The V gene is TRBV29-1, the J gene TRBJ1-5; D unresolved. CDR1 and CDR2 (germline): SQVTM, ANQGSEA. CDR3 length: 12 amino acids. V was pared by 4 bases and J by 1 base, with 5 bases between. The CDR3: CSVGHSNQPQHF. The CDR3 DNA sequence: TGCAGCGTTGGACACAGCAATCAGCCCCAGCATTTT.

This clone was found a few times. The CDR3 protein is CASSSYNSGNTIYF. CDR3 nucleotides: TGTGCCAGCAGTTCGTATAACTCTGGAAACACCATATATTTT. The chain employs TRBV27 and TRBJ1-3; D unclear. V was cut by 4 bases and J by 0 bases, with 7 bases left in between. The CDR3 covers 14 residues. Germline CDR1 MNHEY, CDR2 SMNVEV (reference sequence).

In this sample, this clone is medium-sized (0.01 to 0.1%). This sequence joins TRBV9 and TRBJ2-4; 7 bases map to TRBD1. With 0 bases clipped from V and 6 bases from J, the junction kept 3 bases outside the gene matches. The CDR3 contains 14 residues. Germline V gives CDR1 SGDLS, CDR2 YYNGEE. The CDR3 spells CASSVAYRGNIQYF. In DNA, the CDR3 is TGTGCCAGCAGCGTAGCTTACAGGGGAAACATTCAGTACTTC.

In this sample, this clone turned up a few times. The V gene is TRBV5-1, the J gene TRBJ1-1; no definite D call. The CDR3 contains 15 residues. Trimming removed 0 bases from V and 1 base from J, with 10 bases in between. Per germline, CDR1 SGHRS and CDR2 YFSETQ. This CDR3 is CASSLVYRGNTEAFF. The DNA of the CDR3 is TGCGCCAGCAGCTTGGTATATCGGGGGAACACTGAAGCTTTCTTT.

The chain carries TRBV7-2 and TRBJ1-1; the D gene is possibly TRBD1 (6 bases). The germline gives CDR1 SGHTA, CDR2 FQGNSA. Trimming took off 0 bases at V and 1 base at J, with 9 bases between the two ends. The CDR3 consists of 15 residues. CDR3 nucleotide sequence: TGTGCCAGCAGCTTAGCGCTGGGGGCGAACACTGAAGCTTTCTTT. This encodes CASSLALGANTEAFF.

The chain couples TRBV28 to TRBJ2-1, with D tentatively TRBD1 (6 bases). This CDR3 is 16 amino acids long. V dropped 7 bases and J dropped 4 bases, with 20 bases sitting between them. The germline V gene encodes CDR1 MDHEN and CDR2 SYDVKM. The CDR3 reads CASKPFGQSGYNEQFF. CDR3 nucleotides: TGTGCCAGCAAACCCTTTGGACAGTCCGGATACAATGAGCAGTTCTTC.

The gene calls are TRBV6-5 and TRBJ1-2; 7 bases map to TRBD1. Looked up from germline, CDR1 is MNHEY and CDR2 is SVGAGI. V shed 5 bases, J shed 6 bases, and the junction held 3 bases outside the gene matches. This CDR3 has 12 residues. The CDR3 sequence: CASSTGQHGYTF. CDR3 DNA sequence: TGTGCCAGCAGTACGGGACAGCATGGCTACACCTTC.